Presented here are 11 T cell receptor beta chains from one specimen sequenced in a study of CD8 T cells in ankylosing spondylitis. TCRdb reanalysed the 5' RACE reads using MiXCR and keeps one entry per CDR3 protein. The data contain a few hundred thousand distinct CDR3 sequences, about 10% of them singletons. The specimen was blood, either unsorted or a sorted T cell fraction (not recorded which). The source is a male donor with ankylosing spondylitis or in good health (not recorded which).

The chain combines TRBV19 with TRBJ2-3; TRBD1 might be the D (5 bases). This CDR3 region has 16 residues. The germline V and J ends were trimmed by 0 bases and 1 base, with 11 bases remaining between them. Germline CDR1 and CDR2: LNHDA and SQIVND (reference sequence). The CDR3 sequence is CASSIDPGARTDTQYF. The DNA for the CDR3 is TGTGCCAGTAGTATAGACCCTGGGGCTCGCACAGATACGCAGTATTTT. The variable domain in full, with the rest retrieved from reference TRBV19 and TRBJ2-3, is DGGITQSPKYLFRKEGQNVTLSCEQNLNHDAMYWYRQDPGQGLRLIYYSQIVNDFQKGDIAEGYSVSREKKESFPLTVTSAQKNPTAFYLCASSIDPGARTDTQYFGPGTRLTVL.

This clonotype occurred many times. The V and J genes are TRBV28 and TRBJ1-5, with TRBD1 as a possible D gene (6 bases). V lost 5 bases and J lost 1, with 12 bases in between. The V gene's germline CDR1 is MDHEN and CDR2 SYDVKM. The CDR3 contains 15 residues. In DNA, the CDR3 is TGTGCCAGCAGTCCCGGGGGACACAGCAATCAGCCCCAGCATTTT. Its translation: CASSPGGHSNQPQHF.

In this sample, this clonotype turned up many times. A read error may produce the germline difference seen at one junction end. The CDR3 nucleotides are TGTGCCAGCAGCTTCGGGACAGGGGACTACGAGCAGTACTTC. This encodes CASSFGTGDYEQYF. This chain uses TRBV5-1 with TRBJ2-7; TRBD1 matches 10 bases. This CDR3 spans 14 amino acids. The germline V gene encodes CDR1 SGHRS and CDR2 YFSETQ.

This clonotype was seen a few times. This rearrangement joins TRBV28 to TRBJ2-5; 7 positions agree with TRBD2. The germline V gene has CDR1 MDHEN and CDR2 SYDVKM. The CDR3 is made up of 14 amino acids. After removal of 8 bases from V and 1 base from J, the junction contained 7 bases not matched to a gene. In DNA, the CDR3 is TGTGCCAGCTTGGGATCTAGCGGCCAAGAGACCCAGTACTTC. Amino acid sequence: CASLGSSGQETQYF.

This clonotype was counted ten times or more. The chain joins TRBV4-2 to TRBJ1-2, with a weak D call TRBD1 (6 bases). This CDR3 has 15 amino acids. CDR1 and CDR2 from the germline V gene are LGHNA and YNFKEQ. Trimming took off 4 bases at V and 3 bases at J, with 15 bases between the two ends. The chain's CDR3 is CASSLRGAWYYGYTF. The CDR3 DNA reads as TGTGCCAGCAGCCTTAGGGGGGCATGGTACTATGGCTACACCTTC.

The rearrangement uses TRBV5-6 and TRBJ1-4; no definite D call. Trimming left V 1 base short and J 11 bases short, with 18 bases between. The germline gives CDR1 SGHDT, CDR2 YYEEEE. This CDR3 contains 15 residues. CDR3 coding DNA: TGTGCCAGCAGCTTGAGAGGCCGATATGAAGGGAAACTGTTTTTT. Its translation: CASSLRGRYEGKLFF.

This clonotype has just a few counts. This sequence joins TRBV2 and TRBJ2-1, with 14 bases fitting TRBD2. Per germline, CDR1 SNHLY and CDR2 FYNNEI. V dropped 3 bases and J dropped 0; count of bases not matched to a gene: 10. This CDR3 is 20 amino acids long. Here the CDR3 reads CASSDFGTSGRSSSYNEQFF. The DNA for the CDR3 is TGTGCCAGCAGTGATTTTGGGACTAGCGGGAGATCAAGCTCCTACAATGAGCAGTTCTTC.

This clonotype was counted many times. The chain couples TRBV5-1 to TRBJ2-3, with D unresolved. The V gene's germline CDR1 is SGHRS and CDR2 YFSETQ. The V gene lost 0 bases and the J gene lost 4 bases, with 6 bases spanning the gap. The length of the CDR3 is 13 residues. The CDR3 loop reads CASSLGGADTQYF. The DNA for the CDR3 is TGCGCCAGCAGCTTGGGGGGTGCAGATACGCAGTATTTT.

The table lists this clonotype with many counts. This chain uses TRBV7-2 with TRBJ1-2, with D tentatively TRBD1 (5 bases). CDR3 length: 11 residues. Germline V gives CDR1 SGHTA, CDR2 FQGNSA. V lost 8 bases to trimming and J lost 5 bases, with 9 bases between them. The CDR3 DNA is TGTGCCAGCCGACGGGGGTATGGCTACACCTTC. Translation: CASRRGYGYTF.

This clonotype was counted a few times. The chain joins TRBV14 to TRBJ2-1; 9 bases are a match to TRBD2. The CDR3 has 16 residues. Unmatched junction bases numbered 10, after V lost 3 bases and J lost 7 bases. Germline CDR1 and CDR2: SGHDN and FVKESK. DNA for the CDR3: TGTGCCAGCAGCCAGGGACTAGCTGCCTTCGGGAATGAGCAGTTCTTC. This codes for CASSQGLAAFGNEQFF.

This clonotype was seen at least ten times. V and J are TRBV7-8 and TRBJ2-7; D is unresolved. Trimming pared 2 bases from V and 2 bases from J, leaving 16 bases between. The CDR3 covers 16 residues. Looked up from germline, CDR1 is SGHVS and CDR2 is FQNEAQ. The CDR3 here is CASSLILYPITYEQYF. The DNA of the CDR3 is TGTGCCAGCAGCTTAATATTGTACCCGATTACCTACGAGCAGTACTTC.